This T cell receptor (beta chain) was captured in a study of blood T cells in healthy people across ages. Study-wide points: Diversity estimates from one million T cells were considered underestimates.

Germline values: CDR1 KGHSH, CDR2 LQKENI. The CDR3 loop spans 14 amino acids. The ends were cut back, 1 base at V and 5 bases at J, with 9 bases in the middle. The sample holds a few counts of this clonotype. Its specificity is unknown. With a J-beta primer mix and a sample-barcoded 5' primer, a second PCR ran roughly 7 to 11 cycles. TCRdb independently ran MiXCR on the 5' RACE reads; one entry per CDR3 protein. This table holds around 650,000 distinct CDR3 sequences, 40% to 50% found once. This receptor was taken from a man older than 75 in good health. The sequenced sample was blood. The chain recombines TRBV18 with TRBJ1-5; possibly TRBD1 for D (6 bases). CDR3 in DNA: TGTGCCAGCTCACCACAGGACAGCGATCAGCCCCAGCATTTT. Translating it yields CASSPQDSDQPQHF.